These 31 T cell receptor beta chains were all obtained from the same sample, sequenced in a study of T cells in Graves' hyperthyroidism and ophthalmopathy. Regions amplified from RNA transcripts were the TCR beta CDR3 regions. The TCR CDR3 was amplified in a first-round RT-PCR using the HTBI primer set. TCRdb used MiXCR to reprocess the multiplex PCR reads, holding one entry per CDR3 protein. The sample lists approximately 410,000 distinct CDR3 sequences, about 15% seen once, with approximately 13% in the top ten. The sample comprised blood. Receptor source: a man between 18 and 35 years old with Graves' ophthalmopathy.

This clonotype was seen ten or more times. The rearrangement joins TRBV6-1 to TRBJ2-1; the match to TRBD1 covers 7 bases. Trimming cost V 6 bases and J 9 bases; bases outside gene matches: 8. The CDR3 is 13 residues long. The V gene's germline CDR1 is MNHNS and CDR2 SASEGT. Written as DNA, the CDR3 is TGTGCCAGCAGGAGGGGGCGCGGTAGTGAGCAGTTCTTC. Protein: CASRRGRGSEQFF.

This rearrangement joins TRBV5-1 to TRBJ2-3; no clear D gene. CDR1 SGHRS and CDR2 YFSETQ come from the germline V gene. V lost 0 bases, J lost 4 bases, and 12 bases lay in between. This CDR3 is built from 15 residues. The DNA of the CDR3 is TGCGCCAGCAGCTTGGGGCAGGATCTCGCAGATACGCAGTATTTT. Translating gives CASSLGQDLADTQYF.

This clonotype was seen a few times. With a much larger clone just one base away, this may be a read error. The V call is TRBV6-1, the J call TRBJ2-5; tentatively, D is TRBD2 (6 bases). Germline V gene lookup returns CDR1 MNHNS and CDR2 SASEGT. Trimming removed 6 bases at V and 0 bases at J, with 8 bases between. This CDR3 has 13 amino acids. CDR3 in amino acids: CASSWTNQETQYF. CDR3 sequence (DNA): TGTGCCAGCAGCTGGACTAACCAAGAGACCCAGTACTTC.

As DNA, the CDR3 is TGTGCCAGCAGCTTTCAGGGGGTGAACACTGAAGCTTTCTTT. It codes for CASSFQGVNTEAFF. The chain has TRBV5-4 and TRBJ1-1, with 7 bases that match TRBD1. This CDR3 comprises 14 residues. J was trimmed by 0 bases and V by 2 bases; bases with no gene match: 1. The germline CDR1 and CDR2 sequences are SGHNT and YYREEE (reference sequence).

This clonotype appeared many times. V gene TRBV7-2 combines with J gene TRBJ2-1, with 8 bases identical to TRBD2. Germline CDR1 SGHTA, CDR2 FQGNSA. Trimming took 5 bases from V and 9 from J; bases not matched to a gene: 6. The CDR3 sequence is 13 residues long. CDR3 DNA sequence: TGTGCCAGCAGCCATGTTCGGGGGGGTGAGCAGTTCTTC. It is translated as CASSHVRGGEQFF.

This clonotype has ten or more counts. The chain combines TRBV2 with TRBJ1-1, with 7 bases that match TRBD1. J was trimmed by 3 bases and V by 9 bases; bases with no gene match: 7. CDR1 is SNHLY and CDR2 is FYNNEI in the germline V gene. There are 13 residues in the CDR3. This chain's CDR3 is CASTGEWDTEAFF. The CDR3 nucleotides are TGTGCCAGTACAGGGGAGTGGGACACTGAAGCTTTCTTT.

The gene calls are TRBV4-1 and TRBJ2-7; D call uncertain. The V and J ends lost 3 bases and 4 bases respectively, with 13 bases between them. CDR3 length equals 14 residues. The V gene's germline CDR1 is MGHRA and CDR2 YSYEKL. The CDR3 loop is CASSQRHPDYEQYF. CDR3 nucleotides: TGCGCCAGCAGCCAGCGGCATCCAGATTACGAGCAGTACTTC.

This clonotype showed up many times. The junction differs from germline at one of its ends, possibly a read error. V gene TRBV2 combines with J gene TRBJ2-5, with 7 bases matching TRBD2. Germline CDR1 is SNHLY and CDR2 is FYNNEI. The CDR3 is 13 amino acids. CDR3 sequence (DNA): TGTGCCAGCGGTGATAGGGGAGGGGAGACCCAGTACTTC. This translates into CASGDRGGETQYF.

The chain links TRBV18 to TRBJ2-7, with D possibly TRBD2 on 6 matching bases. The CDR3 extends over 14 amino acids. Trimming removed 3 bases from V and 2 bases from J, with 11 bases in between. The V gene's germline CDR1 is KGHSH and CDR2 LQKENI. DNA for the CDR3: TGTGCCAGCTCACCTAGCGGTCCCCCCTACGAGCAGTACTTC. It translates to CASSPSGPPYEQYF.

A few counts support this clonotype. The chain recombines TRBV4-1 with TRBJ1-5, with unresolved D. The CDR3 runs to 14 residues. Germline CDR1 is MGHRA and CDR2 is YSYEKL. V gave up 1 base and J gave up 2 bases, with 6 bases separating them. The CDR3 bases are TGCGCCAGCAGCCAAGTTGGGGGCAATCAGCCCCAGCATTTT. Its protein product is CASSQVGGNQPQHF.

This clonotype has just a few counts. The chain links TRBV24-1 to TRBJ2-3, with D possibly matching TRBD2 (5 bases). With 4 bases removed from V and 4 bases from J, the gap between germline ends came to 11 bases. The CDR3 totals 14 residues. Germline loops: CDR1 KGHDR, CDR2 SFDVKD. Here the CDR3 reads CATSEPARADTQYF. The CDR3 DNA follows: TGTGCCACCAGTGAGCCAGCGCGGGCAGATACGCAGTATTTT.

In its sample, this clonotype was seen a few times. The gene calls are TRBV27 and TRBJ1-5; TRBD1 agrees at 8 bases. Looked up from germline, CDR1 is MNHEY and CDR2 is SMNVEV (reference sequence). Losses at the gene ends were 3 bases for V and 6 bases for J; bases not matched to a gene: 10. The length of the CDR3 is 16 residues. The CDR3 is CASSFSGQGAIQPQHF. In DNA, the CDR3 is TGTGCCAGCAGTTTCTCCGGGCAGGGGGCTATTCAGCCCCAGCATTTT.

This clonotype came up many times. CDR3 sequence reads: CATLSYHRDTSTDTQYF. The CDR3 DNA follows: TGTGCCACCTTGTCCTACCACAGGGATACTAGCACAGATACGCAGTATTTT. The chain is built from TRBV15 and TRBJ2-3; possibly TRBD1 for D (6 bases). The CDR3 has 17 amino acids. The V and J ends lost 8 bases and 0 bases respectively, with 21 bases between them. In germline, CDR1 is LNHNV, CDR2 YYDKDF (reference sequence).

This clonotype was seen ten or more times. The V gene is TRBV29-1, the J gene TRBJ1-2, with D perhaps TRBD1 (6 bases). V gave up 5 bases and J gave up 4 bases, with 20 bases separating them. Germline V gene lookup returns CDR1 SQVTM and CDR2 ANQGSEA. This CDR3 is 15 amino acids long. The CDR3 loop reads CSVPGAGARGYGYTF. The CDR3 DNA follows: TGCAGCGTTCCCGGGGCGGGGGCGCGTGGCTATGGCTACACCTTC.

This clonotype was detected ten times or more. The V gene is TRBV20-1, the J gene TRBJ2-3; 7 bases agree with TRBD2. The CDR3 totals 14 residues. Losses at the gene ends were 3 bases for V and 6 bases for J; bases not matched to a gene: 9. Germline loops: CDR1 DFQATT, CDR2 SNEGSKA (reference sequence). This CDR3 reads CSASKRSGDDTQYF. DNA for the CDR3: TGCAGTGCTAGTAAGCGGAGCGGGGATGATACGCAGTATTTT.

The V gene is TRBV25-1, the J gene TRBJ2-1, with D hard to call. V was pared by 0 bases and J by 0 bases, with 6 bases between. The CDR3 runs 15 residues. Per the germline V gene, CDR1 is MGHDK and CDR2 is SYGVNS. CDR3 sequence (DNA): TGTGCCAGCAGTGAATATGCTCGCTCCTACAATGAGCAGTTCTTC. It is translated as CASSEYARSYNEQFF. Supplemented by reference TRBV25-1 and TRBJ2-1, the full variable domain reads EADIYQTPRYLVIGTGKKITLECSQTMGHDKMYWYQQDPGMELHLIHYSYGVNSTEKGDLSSESTVSRIRTEHFPLTLESARPSHTSQYLCASSEYARSYNEQFFGPGTRLTVL.

This clonotype was seen a few times. The CDR3 spells CASSLVIGGNFFSEQYF. The CDR3, as DNA: TGTGCCAGCAGCTTAGTAATTGGTGGGAATTTCTTTTCCGAGCAGTACTTC. The chain couples TRBV7-6 to TRBJ2-7; D not resolved. Per germline, CDR1 SGHVS and CDR2 FNYEAQ. The CDR3 covers 17 residues. Deletions cut 1 base from V and 6 bases from J, with 22 bases between.

V is TRBV12-3 or TRBV12-4 and J is TRBJ1-2; D unclear. The CDR3 sequence is 14 residues long. V lost 1 base to trimming and J lost 4 bases, with 10 bases between them. CDR3 loop: CASSLDGLGYGYTF. The CDR3 DNA reads as TGTGCCAGCAGTTTAGATGGCCTGGGCTATGGCTACACCTTC.

This clonotype was recorded many times. The rearrangement links TRBV11-2 to TRBJ2-1, with D possibly TRBD2 on 5 matching bases. V dropped 0 bases and J dropped 10 bases, with 7 bases sitting between them. Germline CDR1 is SGHAT and CDR2 is FQNNGV. This CDR3 is built from 12 residues. Here the CDR3 reads CASSLDVAEQFF. CDR3 in DNA: TGTGCCAGCAGCTTAGATGTAGCGGAGCAGTTCTTC.

This clonotype was observed many times. J is TRBJ2-7 and V is TRBV20-1, with TRBD2 matching over 10 bases. Losses at the gene ends were 1 base for V and 5 bases for J; bases not matched to a gene: 11. The CDR3 has 16 amino acids. CDR1 and CDR2 (germline): DFQATT, SNEGSKA (reference sequence). CDR3 region: CSARVPKASGSDEQYF. The CDR3 region has the DNA TGCAGTGCTAGAGTTCCGAAGGCTAGCGGGAGCGACGAGCAGTACTTC.

A few counts support this clonotype. This rearrangement joins TRBV15 to TRBJ2-2; a weak D match, TRBD1 (6 bases). The CDR3 has 16 residues. Trimming removed 8 bases at V and 0 bases at J, with 16 bases between. Germline V gives CDR1 LNHNV, CDR2 YYDKDF (reference sequence). DNA for the CDR3: TGTGCCACCGCACCCTCCGGGACATCGAACACCGGGGAGCTGTTTTTT. This sequence encodes CATAPSGTSNTGELFF.

The chain combines TRBV9 with TRBJ1-5; D is undetermined. The ends were cut back, 0 bases at V and 0 bases at J, with 13 bases in the middle. This CDR3 has 17 amino acids. From germline, CDR1 is SGDLS and CDR2 YYNGEE. CDR3 coding DNA: TGTGCCAGCAGCGTAGCTGCTGCGCCCAATAGCAATCAGCCCCAGCATTTT. It codes for CASSVAAAPNSNQPQHF.

This clonotype was recorded at least ten times. The junction departs from the called germline gene at one end, perhaps through a read error. The J gene is TRBJ1-1, the V gene TRBV29-1; D not resolved. This CDR3 spans 9 amino acids. CDR1 and CDR2 from the germline V gene are SQVTM and ANQGSEA. The CDR3 loop is CSVEDEAFF. CDR3 coding DNA: TGCAGCGTAGAAGATGAAGCTTTCTTT. Full variable domain (missing parts from reference TRBV29-1 and TRBJ1-1): SAVISQKPSRDICQRGTSLTIQCQVDSQVTMMFWYRQQPGQSLTLIATANQGSEATYESGFVIDKFPISRPNLTFSTLTVSNMSPEDSSIYLCSVEDEAFFGQGTRLTVV.

The chain recombines TRBV30 with TRBJ1-6, with a tentative D call TRBD1 (5 bases). Germline assignment: CDR1 GTSNPN and CDR2 SVGIG (reference sequence). This CDR3 has 18 amino acids. The germline V and J ends were trimmed by 3 bases and 6 bases, with 24 bases remaining between them. CDR3 sequence reads: CAWRDQRGIPQINSPLHF. DNA for the CDR3: TGTGCCTGGAGAGACCAGCGGGGGATTCCCCAAATTAATTCACCCCTCCACTTT.

This clonotype was detected only a few times. CDR3 nucleotides: TGTGCCAGCAGCCTATGGGGGAGTAAGGCAACTAATGAAAAACTGTTTTTT. Its translation: CASSLWGSKATNEKLFF. This sequence joins TRBV5-5 and TRBJ1-4; TRBD1 is a possible D gene (5 bases). This CDR3 region has 17 residues. V dropped 4 bases and J dropped 0 bases, with 16 bases sitting between them. The V gene's germline CDR1 is SGHKS and CDR2 YYEKEE (reference sequence).

The chain has TRBV3-1 and TRBJ1-4, with D possibly TRBD1 on 5 matching bases. From germline, CDR1 is LGHDT and CDR2 YNNKEL (reference sequence). The V end lost 0 bases, the J end lost 3 bases, and 14 bases lay between the germline ends. The CDR3 consists of 17 residues. The CDR3 region is CASSQDWGGIANEKLFF. DNA for the CDR3: TGTGCCAGCAGCCAAGATTGGGGGGGTATAGCTAATGAAAAACTGTTTTTT.

This clonotype has more than one count but fewer than ten. A much larger clone differs from this one at a single base, so this may be a read error. In this CDR3 the conserved last residue, phenylalanine or tryptophan, is missing, so a read error is likely. V usage is TRBV20-1 and J usage is TRBJ2-1; no definite D call. Germline assignment: CDR1 DFQATT and CDR2 SNEGSKA (reference sequence). This CDR3 region has 14 residues. Trimming pared 1 base from V and 0 bases from J, leaving 7 bases between. CDR3 bases: TGCAGTGCTAGAGTGGTGAGCTCCTACAATGAGCAGTTCCTC. The encoded protein is CSARVVSSYNEQFL.

This chain connects TRBV19 to TRBJ1-5; D is ambiguous. Germline V CDR1 and CDR2: LNHDA, SQIVND (reference sequence). The ends were cut back, 1 base at V and 3 bases at J, with 4 bases in the middle. The CDR3 totals 13 residues. CDR3 in DNA: TGTGCCAGTAGTATAGGACACAATCAGCCCCAGCATTTT. It encodes CASSIGHNQPQHF.

This chain uses TRBV20-1 with TRBJ1-6; a weak D match, TRBD1 (5 bases). The CDR3 runs 16 residues. Trimming removed 0 bases from V and 2 bases from J, with 11 bases in between. Germline V gene lookup returns CDR1 DFQATT and CDR2 SNEGSKA (reference sequence). CDR3 sequence (DNA): TGCAGTGCTAGAGATCTAGGGGCCGCCTATAATTCACCCCTCCACTTT. It encodes CSARDLGAAYNSPLHF.

This clonotype was recorded at least ten times. The chain combines TRBV11-3 with TRBJ1-1; D is possibly TRBD1 (5 bases). The germline gives CDR1 SGHNT, CDR2 YENEEA. The CDR3 length is 15 residues. Trimming shortened V by 3 bases and J by 3 bases, and 14 bases separated the two germline ends. This CDR3 is CASSLDTDPYTEAFF. DNA for the CDR3: TGTGCCAGCAGCTTGGACACGGACCCCTACACTGAAGCTTTCTTT.

This clonotype was seen ten or more times. The chain uses TRBV30 and TRBJ1-2; D gene unclear. Germline V lookup: CDR1 GTSNPN, CDR2 SVGIG (reference sequence). The length of the CDR3 is 11 residues. The V gene lost 3 bases and the J gene lost 2 bases, with 4 bases spanning the gap. The chain's CDR3 is CAWRENYGYTF. CDR3 coding DNA: TGTGCCTGGAGGGAGAACTATGGCTACACCTTC.